A single TCR beta chain is shown here with its context. This sample was taken from a study of blood T cell repertoires in COVID-19. Study background: Sites in the United States, Italy and Spain provided acute and convalescent COVID-19 samples. The cDNA or gDNA used as material had been derived from T cells, B-cell-depleted T cells, or PBMCs.

Study processing details: Estimates of nucleated cell counts were drawn from the amplification of reference gene primers. The data were produced by immunoSEQ multiplex PCR, yet TCRdb's version contains in-frame clones alone and is incomplete. V, J and clone size derive from that table, while D and trimming were established from the DNA sequence. The sample lists over 130,000 clones, 88% seen once, with over 2% in the top ten. Patients of the Seattle cohort, enrolled during active infection, were followed longitudinally. Trimming pared 2 bases from V and 8 bases from J, leaving 13 bases between. Germline values: CDR1 MNHEY, CDR2 SMNVEV (reference sequence). The CDR3 is 15 residues long.

This sequence joins TRBV27 and TRBJ1-6, with unresolved D. This TCR was sampled from a human donor with COVID-19, enrolled during active disease. The donor label of this sample is uncertain. Sequencing used peripheral blood. The CDR3 nucleotides read TGTGCCAGCAGTTTACTTTCAGGATTCGATTCACCCCTCCACTTT. It encodes CASSLLSGFDSPLHF.